The entry below gives a single T cell receptor beta chain sequence along with its context. Generated by immunoSEQ multiplex PCR, the TCRdb table keeps only in-frame clones and is missing some. The sample consists of about 490,000 clones, approximately 84% of them appearing once. This CDR3 spans 15 amino acids. Deletions cut 6 bases from V and 7 bases from J, with 18 bases between. CDR1 and CDR2 (germline): SEHNR, FQNEAQ (reference sequence). This sample stems from a study of shared clonotypes between healthy human individuals. This chain links TRBV7-9 with TRBJ2-2, with D possibly being TRBD2 (5 bases). The origin of this receptor is a woman between 35 and 50 years old in good health. Some clones in this sample may be carry-over from other donors' samples. The sequenced sample consisted of PBMCs. CDR3 sequence reads: CASRASRDMVGELFF. DNA for the CDR3: TGTGCCAGCAGGGCATCCCGGGATATGGTCGGGGAGCTGTTTTTT.